The 20 T cell receptor beta chains listed next were all sequenced from one sample in a study of T-cell reconstitution after alpha-beta-depleted transplantation in children (dated by TCRdb to 2016 to 2018). Libraries were made using PCR. The sequencer was an Illumina HiSeq 2500. TCR library preparation used molecular barcoding, with unique molecular identifiers applied to normalize quantification of the TCRbeta repertoire. The raw public data were reprocessed by TCRdb itself: fastp quality trimming at Q25, MiXCR clonotype calling, in-frame beta chains only. Records with the same CDR3 protein are collapsed into one entry carrying the most frequent genes and DNA. Counted in this sample were hundreds of thousands of distinct CDR3 sequences; 15% to 20% of them appeared once. The ten largest clones take up about 5% of the sample. The sample's treatment or condition, from its label and the paper: allogeneic hematopoietic cell transplantation with graft depleted of TCRalphabeta T cells and CD19 B cells.

The sample was PBMCs, mostly from graft donor cells, taken 360 days after TCRalphabeta/CD19-depleted stem cell transplant. These receptors were collected from a male patient between 10 and 17 years old who had a stem cell transplant for acute lymphoblastic leukemia, so the T cells may come from the graft donor.

This clonotype is a singleton in its sample. This chain links TRBV6-6 with TRBJ1-6; D is undetermined. Trimming removed 5 bases at V and 10 bases at J, with 9 bases between. Germline-derived CDR1 and CDR2 are MNHNY and SVGAGI (reference sequence). The CDR3 length is 12 residues. This CDR3 is CASSLGWSPLHF. The DNA of the CDR3 is TGTGCCAGCAGTCTCGGGTGGTCACCCCTCCACTTT.

The CDR3 loop reads CASSPGGYDAFF. In DNA, the CDR3 is TGTGCCAGCTCACCAGGCGGGTACGATGCTTTCTTT. The chain combines TRBV18 with TRBJ1-1; D unclear. Germline CDR1 reads KGHSH; CDR2 reads LQKENI. The CDR3 contains 12 residues. Trimming cost V 2 bases and J 11 bases, with 12 bases left between them.

In its sample, this clonotype was seen a few times. The chain is built from TRBV20-1 and TRBJ1-5; tentatively, D is TRBD1 (6 bases). Germline V CDR1 and CDR2: DFQATT, SNEGSKA (reference sequence). The CDR3 runs to 15 residues. Trimming removed 0 bases from V and 7 bases from J, with 16 bases in between. CDR3 nucleotide sequence: TGCAGTGCTAGAGATCAGGGCAGGGGAGGCCAGCCCCAGCATTTT. Protein sequence: CSARDQGRGGQPQHF.

This clonotype was counted between two and nine times. The chain employs TRBV20-1 and TRBJ2-2; D gene unclear. This CDR3 is 14 amino acids long. Deletions cut 3 bases from V and 1 base from J, with 9 bases between. Per the germline V gene, CDR1 is DFQATT and CDR2 is SNEGSKA (reference sequence). The CDR3 DNA is TGCAGTGCTAGCCCATGGGGGAACACCGGGGAGCTGTTTTTT. Protein: CSASPWGNTGELFF.

This clonotype has only a few counts. The rearrangement joins TRBV7-9 to TRBJ2-4; 7 bases map to TRBD1. CDR3 length: 14 amino acids. Germline trimming cut 5 bases from V and 10 bases from J; bases unmatched to any gene: 11. Germline V gene lookup returns CDR1 SEHNR and CDR2 FQNEAQ (reference sequence). In DNA, the CDR3 is TGTGCCAGCAGCCCAGAGGACAGGCGGATGATTCAGTACTTC. Its protein product is CASSPEDRRMIQYF.

Many counts were recorded for this clonotype. V and J are TRBV4-1 and TRBJ2-1; 14 positions agree with TRBD2. In germline, CDR1 is MGHRA, CDR2 YSYEKL. The CDR3 consists of 18 residues. The V and J ends lost 2 bases and 10 bases, in that order; junction bases with no gene match: 13. CDR3 region: CASSQPLLRLAGGYEQFF. As DNA, the CDR3 is TGCGCCAGCAGCCAACCGCTCCTACGACTAGCGGGAGGGTACGAGCAGTTCTTC.

Turning to this clonotype: The CDR3 does not close with the conserved phenylalanine or tryptophan, likely indicating a read error. V is TRBV24-1 and J is TRBJ1-1, with D perhaps matching TRBD1 (6 bases). CDR1 KGHDR and CDR2 SFDVKD come from the germline V gene. This CDR3 region has 15 residues. Trimming stripped 4 bases from V and 3 bases from J, with 14 bases between. The CDR3 DNA sequence: TGTGCCACCAGTGAAAGTGGGGGGCCAGACACTGAAGCTTTCTAT. Its translation: CATSESGGPDTEAFY.

This clonotype was recorded a few times. The chain has TRBV15 and TRBJ2-7, with D hard to call. V dropped 0 bases and J dropped 1 base, with 10 bases sitting between them. In germline, CDR1 is LNHNV, CDR2 YYDKDF (reference sequence). The CDR3 totals 15 residues. CDR3: CATSRDDSGSYEQYF. CDR3 sequence (DNA): TGTGCCACCAGCAGAGATGATTCGGGTTCCTACGAGCAGTACTTC. Using reference TRBV15 and TRBJ2-7 for the parts outside the CDR3, the full variable domain is DAMVIQNPRYQVTQFGKPVTLSCSQTLNHNVMYWYQQKSSQAPKLLFHYYDKDFNNEADTPDNFQSRRPNTSFCFLDIRSPGLGDTAMYLCATSRDDSGSYEQYFGPGTRLTVT.

The table lists this clonotype with a few counts. V is TRBV4-1 and J is TRBJ2-1; a possible D gene is TRBD2 (6 bases). Germline V gene sequence: CDR1 MGHRA, CDR2 YSYEKL. V was shortened by 5 bases and J by 5 bases, with 19 bases between the two germline ends. The CDR3 runs 16 residues. CDR3 sequence: CASSNPLGGLNNEQFF. DNA of the CDR3: TGCGCCAGCAGCAACCCTCTAGGAGGGCTCAACAATGAGCAGTTCTTC.

The chain carries TRBV7-8 and TRBJ1-5, with D perhaps matching TRBD1 (5 bases). The V end was cut by 6 bases, the J end by 1 base, with 19 bases between. This CDR3 spans 17 amino acids. Germline CDR1 and CDR2: SGHVS and FQNEAQ. The CDR3 nucleotides read TGTGCCAGCAGTTCACGGCCAGGGAGAGGAAGCAATCAGCCCCAGCATTTT. Translation: CASSSRPGRGSNQPQHF. Full variable domain (rest looked up from reference TRBV7-8 and TRBJ1-5): GAGVSQSPRYKVAKRGQDVALRCDPISGHVSLFWYQQALGQGPEFLTYFQNEAQLDKSGLPSDRFFAERPEGSVSTLKIQRTQQEDSAVYLCASSSRPGRGSNQPQHFGDGTRLSIL.

In this sample, this clonotype turned up many times. The rearrangement joins TRBV4-1 to TRBJ2-1; TRBD2 matches at 11 bases. Germline assignment: CDR1 MGHRA and CDR2 YSYEKL. This CDR3 region has 16 residues. The J segment lost 8 bases and the V segment lost 0 bases, leaving 6 bases of the junction unmatched. The CDR3 nucleotides are TGCGCCAGCAGCCAAGATACTAGCGGGAGTTTGTATGAGCAGTTCTTC. Encoded protein: CASSQDTSGSLYEQFF.

A few counts support this clonotype. The chain carries TRBV7-8 and TRBJ1-1; D not resolved. The germline gives CDR1 SGHVS, CDR2 FQNEAQ. The CDR3 is made up of 12 amino acids. Trimming removed 5 bases from V and 9 bases from J, with 13 bases in between. The CDR3 loop is CASSPPPAQAFF. CDR3 nucleotides: TGTGCCAGCAGCCCGCCCCCGGCCCAAGCTTTCTTT.

This clonotype was observed a handful of times. The chain couples TRBV12-3 or TRBV12-4 to TRBJ2-4; D might be TRBD2 (5 bases). The CDR3 consists of 14 residues. V lost 5 bases, J lost 6 bases, and 14 bases lay in between. CDR3 region: CASSPPLAGNIQYF. The CDR3 DNA reads as TGTGCCAGCAGTCCCCCCCTAGCCGGAAACATTCAGTACTTC.

The genes are TRBV12-3 or TRBV12-4 and TRBJ2-5; 8 nucleotides match TRBD1. The CDR3 extends over 15 amino acids. J was trimmed by 5 bases and V by 7 bases; bases with no gene match: 12. The CDR3 DNA is TGTGCCAGCAACCTATCATCAGGGGGCGAGGAGACCCAGTACTTC. Protein product: CASNLSSGGEETQYF.

Many counts were recorded for this clonotype. The chain has TRBV4-1 and TRBJ2-1; D is undetermined. The CDR3 is 14 residues long. Germline V gene lookup returns CDR1 MGHRA and CDR2 YSYEKL. Trimming cost V 1 base and J 0 bases, with 4 bases left between them. The CDR3 region has the DNA TGCGCCAGCAGCCAAGGGGGCTCCTACAATGAGCAGTTCTTC. It translates to CASSQGGSYNEQFF.

This clonotype was detected many times. V is TRBV20-1 and J is TRBJ2-1; TRBD2 aligns across 9 bases. Germline lookup yields CDR1 DFQATT and CDR2 SNEGSKA (reference sequence). CDR3 length: 15 amino acids. The junction had 6 bases not matched to a gene; V was cut back by 3 bases and J by 3 bases. CDR3 sequence (DNA): TGCAGTGCTAGGGCCCTAGCGGGGTACTACAATGAGCAGTTCTTC. Protein product: CSARALAGYYNEQFF.

CDR3 DNA: TGTGCCAGCAGCTTATCGGTTGGGGTCGGGACTGAAGCTTTCTTT. Encoded protein: CASSLSVGVGTEAFF. This chain uses TRBV7-3 with TRBJ1-1, with D uncertain. CDR3 length: 15 amino acids. The V end was cut by 2 bases, the J end by 5 bases, with 15 bases between. Germline CDR1 SGHTA, CDR2 FQGTGA.

This clonotype has more than one count but fewer than ten. The chain carries TRBV18 and TRBJ2-4; 9 nucleotides line up with TRBD2. From germline, CDR1 is KGHSH and CDR2 LQKENI. The CDR3 consists of 15 residues. J gave up 4 bases and V 2 bases, and 3 bases lay outside the gene matches. CDR3 nucleotides: TGTGCCAGCTCACCAGGGCTAGCGGGAAAAAACATTCAGTACTTC. Amino acid sequence: CASSPGLAGKNIQYF.

This chain links TRBV12-3 or TRBV12-4 with TRBJ2-3; 8 bases fit TRBD2. Losses at the gene ends were 7 bases for V and 4 bases for J; bases not matched to a gene: 13. The length of the CDR3 is 16 residues. CDR3 sequence: CASTGGGRGGPDTQYF. The CDR3, as DNA: TGTGCCAGCACCGGGGGGGGACGGGGGGGCCCAGATACGCAGTATTTT.

The chain couples TRBV4-1 to TRBJ1-1; weak D call: TRBD1 (5 bases). V was trimmed by 5 bases and J by 3 bases, leaving 13 bases between them. Germline V lookup: CDR1 MGHRA, CDR2 YSYEKL. The CDR3 loop spans 14 amino acids. The CDR3 sequence is CASSVYGGDTEAFF. The CDR3 DNA sequence: TGCGCCAGCAGCGTCTATGGGGGGGACACTGAAGCTTTCTTT.